Shown below are 30 T cell receptor beta chains from a single sample sequenced in a study of blood T cell repertoires in COVID-19. Repertoires were generated with immunoSEQ multiplex PCR, while TCRdb's copy carries only in-frame clones and drops some. The table lists about 530,000 clones, roughly nine tenths of them singletons. Sequencing was done on a sample of peripheral blood. Every receptor here comes from a woman between 45 and 65 years old with COVID-19, enrolled during active disease.

This clone came up a few times. The chain couples TRBV30 to TRBJ1-6, with 9 bases that match TRBD1. CDR3 length: 15 residues. V lost 6 bases, J lost 7 bases, and 10 bases stayed unmatched. The germline V gene encodes CDR1 GTSNPN and CDR2 SVGIG (reference sequence). The CDR3 region is CACEPGQGSNSPLHF. CDR3 nucleotides: TGTGCCTGTGAACCGGGACAGGGATCAAATTCACCCCTCCACTTT.

The chain combines TRBV10-1 with TRBJ2-7; the D is unclear. Germline CDR1 reads WNHNN; CDR2 reads SYGVQD (reference sequence). V lost 0 bases and J lost 2, with 8 bases in between. The CDR3 runs 14 residues. CDR3 coding DNA: TGCGCCAGCAGTGAGTCGGCGCTAGCCTACGAGCAGTACTTC. Its translation is CASSESALAYEQYF.

This clone was recorded a few times. CDR3 sequence (DNA): TGTGCCAGCAGCACGACAGGGGCCCAGCCCCAGCATTTT. Protein: CASSTTGAQPQHF. The gene calls are TRBV9 and TRBJ1-5; 8 bases are shared with TRBD1. J was trimmed by 7 bases and V by 4 bases; bases with no gene match: 4. This CDR3 is 13 amino acids long. Germline lookup yields CDR1 SGDLS and CDR2 YYNGEE.

The chain recombines TRBV5-6 with TRBJ2-2; 16 nucleotides align to TRBD2. The CDR3 is 18 residues long. The V gene's germline CDR1 is SGHDT and CDR2 YYEEEE. Trimming took 4 bases from V and 10 from J; bases not matched to a gene: 13. This chain's CDR3 is CASSHLSPGLAGGPELFF. CDR3 DNA sequence: TGTGCCAGCAGCCACTTAAGCCCGGGACTAGCGGGGGGGCCGGAGCTGTTTTTT.

The chain recombines TRBV28 with TRBJ1-1; TRBD1 matches at 10 bases. Losses at the gene ends were 6 bases for V and 1 base for J; bases not matched to a gene: 11. Germline CDR1 and CDR2: MDHEN and SYDVKM. There are 17 residues in the CDR3. CDR3 in DNA: TGTGCCAGCAGCTCCGTCGGGGACAGGGGAAGGAACACTGAAGCTTTCTTT. It codes for CASSSVGDRGRNTEAFF.

The chain couples TRBV6-2 or TRBV6-3 to TRBJ2-1; D may be TRBD2 (5 bases). In germline, CDR1 is MNHEY, CDR2 SVGEGT. The CDR3 has 16 residues. Trimming pared 0 bases from V and 5 bases from J, leaving 14 bases between. The CDR3 sequence: CASSYSTVRVNNEQFF. The CDR3 DNA reads TGTGCCAGCAGTTACTCGACGGTGAGGGTAAACAATGAGCAGTTCTTC.

This sequence joins TRBV7-3 and TRBJ2-1; 10 bases fit TRBD2. The CDR3 is 15 amino acids. The germline CDR1 and CDR2 sequences are SGHTA and FQGTGA. J gave up 2 bases and V 6 bases, and 4 bases lay outside the gene matches. The CDR3 coding sequence is TGTGCCAGCAGTCGGACTAGCGGAGCCTACAATGAGCAGTTCTTC. Its translation: CASSRTSGAYNEQFF.

The rearrangement links TRBV10-3 to TRBJ1-1, with D possibly matching TRBD1 (6 bases). Germline assignment: CDR1 ENHRY and CDR2 SYGVKD. V lost 11 bases and J lost 3, with 16 bases in between. The CDR3 runs 13 residues. The CDR3 spells CAVGGGLDTEAFF. CDR3 sequence (DNA): TGTGCCGTCGGGGGGGGGCTGGACACTGAAGCTTTCTTT.

The rearrangement links TRBV7-3 to TRBJ2-2, with D tentatively TRBD1 (5 bases). The V and J ends lost 4 bases and 2 bases respectively, with 14 bases between them. The germline CDR1 and CDR2 sequences are SGHTA and FQGTGA. The CDR3 loop spans 16 amino acids. CDR3 loop: CASSSHRQRNTGELFF. The CDR3 coding sequence is TGTGCCAGCAGCTCACACAGGCAGCGAAACACCGGGGAGCTGTTTTTT.

This clone came up a few times. The chain recombines TRBV30 with TRBJ1-1; 7 bases align to TRBD1. This CDR3 has 13 amino acids. V lost 5 bases, J lost 0 bases, and 3 bases stayed unmatched. Germline assignment: CDR1 GTSNPN and CDR2 SVGIG (reference sequence). The CDR3 protein is CAWYRGLNTEAFF. The CDR3 DNA reads TGTGCCTGGTACAGGGGATTGAACACTGAAGCTTTCTTT.

This chain links TRBV19 with TRBJ1-2; the match to TRBD1 covers 9 bases. Germline-derived CDR1 and CDR2 are LNHDA and SQIVND (reference sequence). Germline trimming cut 1 base from V and 2 bases from J; bases unmatched to any gene: 2. The CDR3 is 15 residues long. The CDR3 sequence is CASSIGGTGNYGYTF. In DNA form, the CDR3 reads TGTGCCAGTAGTATAGGGGGGACAGGGAACTATGGCTACACCTTC.

This chain connects TRBV28 to TRBJ1-3; TRBD1 is a possible D gene (5 bases). Trimming removed 6 bases at V and 7 bases at J, with 13 bases between. There are 13 residues in the CDR3. The germline gives CDR1 MDHEN, CDR2 SYDVKM. In nucleotides, the CDR3 is TGTGCCAGCAGACTGAACCCAGGGAACACCATATATTTT. Translating gives CASRLNPGNTIYF.

The J gene is TRBJ1-1, the V gene TRBV5-1; D remains unclear. The CDR3 is 14 residues long. With 4 bases removed from V and 0 bases from J, the gap between germline ends came to 10 bases. Per germline, CDR1 SGHRS and CDR2 YFSETQ. DNA of the CDR3: TGCGCCAGCAGCGAGTCGCCCTTGAACACTGAAGCTTTCTTT. It translates to CASSESPLNTEAFF.

The chain links TRBV2 to TRBJ1-5, with TRBD1 as a possible D gene (6 bases). The CDR3 extends over 13 amino acids. Germline assignment: CDR1 SNHLY and CDR2 FYNNEI. Trimming took 8 bases from V and 5 from J, leaving 13 bases between them. The CDR3 is CASQGTPDQPQHF. The CDR3 region has the DNA TGTGCCAGCCAAGGGACACCTGATCAGCCCCAGCATTTT.

The gene calls are TRBV5-1 and TRBJ1-4, with a weak D call TRBD1 (5 bases). Germline CDR1 SGHRS, CDR2 YFSETQ. With 4 bases removed from V and 4 bases from J, the gap between germline ends came to 17 bases. The CDR3 loop spans 16 amino acids. The CDR3 is CASSLRGGQFNEKLFF. The CDR3 DNA reads as TGCGCCAGCAGCCTTCGGGGGGGTCAGTTTAATGAAAAACTGTTTTTT. Together with reference TRBV5-1 and TRBJ1-4, the CDR3 gives the full variable domain: KAGVTQTPRYLIKTRGQQVTLSCSPISGHRSVSWYQQTPGQGLQFLFEYFSETQRNKGNFPGRFSGRQFSNSRSEMNVSTLELGDSALYLCASSLRGGQFNEKLFFGSGTQLSVL.

This chain connects TRBV3-1 (or the pseudogene TRBV3-2) to TRBJ2-1; D uncertain. The germline CDR1 and CDR2 sequences are LGHDT and YNNKEL (reference sequence). The V and J ends lost 0 bases and 0 bases respectively, with 6 bases between them. The CDR3 runs to 15 residues. The CDR3 region is CASSQEGASYNEQFF. The CDR3 DNA follows: TGTGCCAGCAGCCAAGAGGGCGCCTCCTACAATGAGCAGTTCTTC.

This clone was detected only once. The V call is TRBV29-1, the J call TRBJ1-4; 9 nucleotides line up with TRBD1. CDR1 SQVTM and CDR2 ANQGSEA come from the germline V gene. There are 15 residues in the CDR3. The V and J ends lost 0 bases and 8 bases, in that order; junction bases with no gene match: 7. CDR3 loop: CSVEEKQGAGEKLFF. The CDR3 coding sequence is TGCAGCGTTGAAGAAAAACAGGGGGCAGGCGAAAAACTGTTTTTT.

J is TRBJ2-7 and V is TRBV2; the D is unclear. Per germline, CDR1 SNHLY and CDR2 FYNNEI. Trimming removed 7 bases at V and 5 bases at J, with 9 bases between. The CDR3 consists of 11 residues. The CDR3 DNA follows: TGTGCCAGCATCTCTACGGACGAGCAGTACTTC. It specifies CASISTDEQYF.

This CDR3 is CASSRRDYYGYTF. As DNA, the CDR3 is TGTGCCAGCAGCCGCAGAGACTACTATGGCTACACCTTC. This chain uses TRBV5-4 with TRBJ1-2, with D unclear. Between the trimmed V and J ends, which lost 4 bases and 3 bases, there was a span of 10 bases. The germline V gene has CDR1 SGHNT and CDR2 YYREEE (reference sequence). The CDR3 loop spans 13 amino acids.

The V and J genes are TRBV9 and TRBJ2-7; no reliable D call. Per the germline V gene, CDR1 is SGDLS and CDR2 is YYNGEE. The CDR3 covers 14 residues. The V end lost 0 bases, the J end lost 2 bases, and 9 bases lay between the germline ends. For the CDR3, the DNA is TGTGCCAGCAGCGTAGGGGCCCACACCTACGAGCAGTACTTC. Protein product: CASSVGAHTYEQYF.

V usage is TRBV30 and J usage is TRBJ2-1; 9 bases match TRBD2. The CDR3 sequence is 16 residues long. J gave up 7 bases and V 3 bases, and 13 bases lay outside the gene matches. The germline V gene encodes CDR1 GTSNPN and CDR2 SVGIG (reference sequence). CDR3 sequence: CAWSGTAGGPGNEQFF. CDR3 coding DNA: TGTGCCTGGAGCGGGACCGCGGGGGGGCCGGGAAATGAGCAGTTCTTC.

This chain connects TRBV12-3 or TRBV12-4 to TRBJ1-1; a possible D gene is TRBD1 (5 bases). The CDR3 runs to 13 residues. V lost 5 bases, J lost 5 bases, and 12 bases lay in between. In nucleotides, the CDR3 is TGTGCCAGCAGTCCAGGGTTTAGGACTGAAGCTTTCTTT. This sequence encodes CASSPGFRTEAFF.

The chain couples TRBV2 to TRBJ1-2; no clear D. Germline CDR1 SNHLY, CDR2 FYNNEI. CDR3 length: 14 amino acids. V lost 4 bases to trimming and J lost 5 bases, with 14 bases between them. The DNA for the CDR3 is TGTGCCAGCAGTGCCGAACGACGGGTTTATGGCTACACCTTC. Amino acids: CASSAERRVYGYTF. The complete variable domain, with remaining parts taken from reference TRBV2 and TRBJ1-2, reads EPEVTQTPSHQVTQMGQEVILRCVPISNHLYFYWYRQILGQKVEFLVSFYNNEISEKSEIFDDQFSVERPDGSNFTLKIRSTKLEDSAMYFCASSAERRVYGYTFGSGTRLTVV.

The chain recombines TRBV6-5 with TRBJ1-5; 9 bases line up with TRBD1. Germline CDR1 is MNHEY and CDR2 is SVGAGI. J gave up 3 bases and V 11 bases, and 5 bases lay outside the gene matches. This CDR3 contains 13 residues. CDR3 coding DNA: TGTGCCGGCGGACAGGGGTACAATCAGCCCCAGCATTTT. Translation gives CAGGQGYNQPQHF.

V gene TRBV6-6 combines with J gene TRBJ2-4; 8 bases are a match to TRBD1. Germline V gene data show CDR1 as MNHNY and CDR2 as SVGAGI (reference sequence). The CDR3 has 17 residues. V trimming: 5 bases; J trimming: 1 base; junction bases outside the gene matches: 10. The CDR3 DNA is TGTGCCAGCAGTCCCAGGGGGCCCTCGAGGGCCAAAAACATTCAGTACTTC. Amino acid sequence: CASSPRGPSRAKNIQYF.

The chain employs TRBV6-1 and TRBJ1-1; a weak D match, TRBD1 (6 bases). The CDR3 is made up of 15 amino acids. V was shortened by 2 bases and J by 4 bases, with 14 bases between the two germline ends. Germline assignment: CDR1 MNHNS and CDR2 SASEGT. CDR3 amino acids: CASSESGRGGTEAFF. CDR3 bases: TGTGCCAGCAGTGAATCAGGCAGGGGTGGCACTGAAGCTTTCTTT.

The genes are TRBV5-4 and TRBJ2-7; D may be TRBD1 (6 bases). The CDR3 spans 17 residues. The V end lost 4 bases, the J end lost 1 base, and 21 bases lay between the germline ends. From germline, CDR1 is SGHNT and CDR2 YYREEE (reference sequence). The CDR3 region is CASSGQRTLTFSYEQYF. For the CDR3, the DNA is TGTGCCAGCAGCGGACAGCGTACTCTTACTTTTTCCTACGAGCAGTACTTC.

This chain joins TRBV19 and TRBJ1-5; a possible D gene is TRBD1 (6 bases). The CDR3 extends over 16 amino acids. V was trimmed by 2 bases and J by 8 bases, leaving 19 bases between them. Germline lookup yields CDR1 LNHDA and CDR2 SQIVND (reference sequence). Written as DNA, the CDR3 is TGTGCCAGTAGTATACCACAGGGAACACCCGCCGAGCCCCAGCATTTT. It is translated as CASSIPQGTPAEPQHF.

The gene calls are TRBV10-3 and TRBJ2-1; 9 bases are a match to TRBD2. The germline V gene has CDR1 ENHRY and CDR2 SYGVKD. Losses at the gene ends were 10 bases for V and 4 bases for J; bases not matched to a gene: 17. The CDR3 is made up of 17 amino acids. DNA of the CDR3: TGTGCCACCCGCTTCGAGGAGCGGGGGGCCTTTTACAATGAGCAGTTCTTC. Its translation is CATRFEERGAFYNEQFF.

This chain connects TRBV6-5 to TRBJ1-1; D unclear. The V and J ends lost 4 bases and 1 base respectively, with 7 bases between them. This CDR3 is 13 amino acids long. The germline V gene has CDR1 MNHEY and CDR2 SVGAGI. The CDR3: CASSSPRNTEAFF. In DNA form, the CDR3 reads TGTGCCAGCAGTTCCCCCAGGAACACTGAAGCTTTCTTT.